The next 7 T cell receptor beta chains were all read from a single sample in a study of cytotoxic CD8 clonotypes in ibrutinib-treated CLL (dated by TCRdb to the early 2020s). Receptors were amplified or captured by the immunoSEQ multiplex PCR assay. TCRdb carries this immuneACCESS record with in-frame sequences only. Its versions omit some clonotypes, under half of them owing to an unresolved V gene in the studies checked, with the rest unexplained. Here the sample has approximately 190,000 clones; more than 70% occur a single time. Of the sample, about an eighth is held by the ten largest clones. The time point label corresponds to: 12 to 13 months on ibrutinib. The material sequenced was PBMCs, taken after 12 months of ibrutinib treatment. These TCRs come from a human donor with chronic lymphocytic leukemia.

V usage is TRBV18 and J usage is TRBJ1-4, with D possibly matching TRBD1 (6 bases). Trimming pared 3 bases from V and 7 bases from J, leaving 18 bases between. The CDR3 is made up of 16 amino acids. Germline V gene data show CDR1 as KGHSH and CDR2 as LQKENI. The CDR3 reads CASSPTPDRMGEKLFF. The CDR3 nucleotides are TGTGCCAGCTCACCGACACCCGACAGGATGGGTGAAAAACTGTTTTTT.

The chain has TRBV28 and TRBJ1-2; TRBD1 is a possible D gene (5 bases). The V gene's germline CDR1 is MDHEN and CDR2 SYDVKM. The CDR3 covers 16 residues. Trimming left V 7 bases short and J 3 bases short, with 21 bases between. CDR3 amino acids: CASTRSLIRGHYGYTF. The CDR3 nucleotides read TGTGCCAGCACCCGGTCCCTTATACGGGGCCACTATGGCTACACCTTC.

The rearrangement joins TRBV6-5 to TRBJ1-2; perhaps TRBD1 as D (6 bases). This CDR3 region has 15 residues. The germline CDR1 and CDR2 sequences are MNHEY and SVGAGI. With 10 bases removed from V and 0 bases from J, the gap between germline ends came to 18 bases. The CDR3 DNA is TGTGCCACCGGGACCGGGACAAGAGCTAACTATGGCTACACCTTC. It codes for CATGTGTRANYGYTF.

This rearrangement joins TRBV5-6 to TRBJ2-2; 9 bases align to TRBD1. The CDR3 covers 16 residues. The germline CDR1 and CDR2 sequences are SGHDT and YYEEEE. J lost 4 bases, V lost 1 base, and 5 bases had no gene match. The CDR3 here is CASSLIGQGLTGELFF. The CDR3 nucleotides read TGTGCCAGCAGCTTGATAGGACAGGGGCTCACCGGGGAGCTGTTTTTT. Drawing the rest from reference TRBV5-6 and TRBJ2-2, the complete variable domain is DAGVTQSPTHLIKTRGQQVTLRCSPKSGHDTVSWYQQALGQGPQFIFQYYEEEERQRGNFPDRFSGHQFPNYSSELNVNALLLGDSALYLCASSLIGQGLTGELFFGEGSRLTVL.

The rearrangement links TRBV6-6 to TRBJ1-1; D unresolved. The length of the CDR3 is 16 residues. V lost 3 bases and J 0 bases, leaving 14 bases between the germline ends. Germline CDR1 MNHNY, CDR2 SVGAGI (reference sequence). As DNA, the CDR3 is TGTGCCAGCAGTTATCCGGCCACGGGAATGAACACTGAAGCTTTCTTT. This translates into CASSYPATGMNTEAFF.

V gene TRBV7-2 combines with J gene TRBJ2-5; TRBD1 might be the D (6 bases). Germline CDR1 reads SGHTA; CDR2 reads FQGNSA. The CDR3 sequence is 12 residues long. V dropped 10 bases and J dropped 1 base, with 10 bases sitting between them. The CDR3, as DNA: TGTGCCACTGGACAGCGCCAAGAGACCCAGTACTTC. This codes for CATGQRQETQYF.

The V call is TRBV7-9, the J call TRBJ2-1; D is unclear. This CDR3 comprises 12 residues. Germline V gene lookup returns CDR1 SEHNR and CDR2 FQNEAQ (reference sequence). V lost 1 base and J 10 bases, leaving 8 bases between the germline ends. CDR3 protein: CASSLGFGEQFF. The DNA for the CDR3 is TGTGCCAGCAGCTTAGGATTCGGGGAGCAGTTCTTC.